The sequence of this T cell receptor beta chain was determined in a study of OX40 agonist ivuxolimab in advanced cancers. Sequencing was performed with immunoSEQ multiplex PCR; in TCRdb, only in-frame clones are kept and a portion is missing. The sample lists 80,000 or so clones; about 85% were seen once. Germline assignment: CDR1 SGHNT and CDR2 YYREEE (reference sequence). With 5 bases removed from V and 5 bases from J, the gap between germline ends came to 13 bases. This CDR3 comprises 14 residues. V usage is TRBV5-4 and J usage is TRBJ2-2; a possible D gene is TRBD2 (5 bases). The receptor's source is an adult with an advanced solid tumor such as melanoma, head and neck, liver or kidney cancer. The material sequenced was CD4+ or CD8+ T cells sorted from blood, taken in a trial of the OX40 agonist ivuxolimab. CDR3 bases: TGTGCCAGCAGTCTCCCCGCGGGTACCGGGGAGCTGTTTTTT. This codes for CASSLPAGTGELFF.